Listed below are T cell receptor beta chains from one sample, sequenced in a study of blood T cell repertoires in COVID-19. The data were produced by immunoSEQ multiplex PCR, yet TCRdb's version contains in-frame clones alone and is incomplete. In the table there are over 150,000 clones, about four fifths of which are singletons. Specimen: PBMCs or T cells enriched from blood (not recorded which). These TCRs come from a man aged 35-49 years who had recovered from COVID-19. CDR3s include the opening cysteine and the closing phenylalanine or tryptophan. A D gene is named only where the DNA matches it firmly. Clone size is stated in some rows and not others, as once, few, many or a class when expanded.

>TRBJ2-5|13|TRBV4-3|TRBD1|-
TGCGCCAGCAGCCTTGGGACAGGAGAGACCCAGTACTTC
CASSLGTGETQYF
>TRBJ1-1|16|TRBV18|TRBD1|few
TGTGCCAGCTCGTATCGAACCGGGACAGGGTACACTGAAGCTTTCTTT
CASSYRTGTGYTEAFF
>TRBJ1-4|16|TRBV11-2|-|-
TGTGCCAGCAGCTCCACGACAGTAGTCACGGAAGAAAAACTGTTTTTT
CASSSTTVVTEEKLFF
>TRBJ2-5|17|TRBV9|TRBD2|-
TGTGCCAGCAGCGTAGCTGTCGTAGCGGGAGGATCAGAGACCCAGTACTTC
CASSVAVVAGGSETQYF
>TRBJ1-4|13|TRBV3-1/TRBV3-2|-|-
TGTGCCAGCAGCCTTCCGGGGAGTGAAAAACTGTTTTTT
CASSLPGSEKLFF
>TRBJ2-7|15|TRBV18|-|many
TGTGCCAGCTCACCCCCAGCCAGCGCAGCCTACGAGCAGTACTTC
CASSPPASAAYEQYF
>TRBJ1-2|14|TRBV3-1/TRBV3-2|-|-
TGTGCCAGCAGCCAAGATCTACGGTTCTATGGCTACACCTTC
CASSQDLRFYGYTF
>TRBJ2-1|15|TRBV7-6|-|-
TGTGCCAGCAGCTTTGCACAGGCTATCTACAATGAGCAGTTCTTC
CASSFAQAIYNEQFF
>TRBJ1-1|14|TRBV6-5|TRBD1|-
TGTGCCAGCAGTTACTCGCACAGGGGCTTTCGTGCTTTCTTT
CASSYSHRGFRAFF
>TRBJ2-7|12|TRBV11-2|TRBD2|few
TGTGCCAGCGGCGGGGGGCTACACGAGCAGTACTTC
CASGGGLHEQYF
>TRBJ2-5|15|TRBV4-2|-|-
TGTGCCAGCAGCCAAGCGGACACCCAAGGGGAGACCCAGTACTTC
CASSQADTQGETQYF
>TRBJ1-1|16|TRBV19|TRBD1|-
TGTGCCAGTAGTCCAACCGGACAGGGAAGGAGCACTGAAGCTTTCTTT
CASSPTGQGRSTEAFF
>TRBJ2-7|16|TRBV4-2|TRBD1|-
TGTGCCAGCAGCCAAGTTTGGCAGGGGGCTTCCGCCGAGCAGTACTTC
CASSQVWQGASAEQYF
>TRBJ1-6|16|TRBV25-1|-|-
TGTGCCAGCACTCGCTCGGGATTCTCCTATAATTCACCCCTCCACTTT
CASTRSGFSYNSPLHF
>TRBJ1-1|13|TRBV6-5|-|-
TGTGCCAGCACCCCCCAGGCAGTCACTGAAGCTTTCTTT
CASTPQAVTEAFF
>TRBJ2-5|14|TRBV9|-|-
TGTGCCAGCAGCGGCCTAGGGTCGGGGGAGACCCAGTACTTC
CASSGLGSGETQYF
>TRBJ2-1|14|TRBV5-5|-|-
TGTGCCAGCAGCTCTATGGGGAGGACGGATGAGCAGTTCTTC
CASSSMGRTDEQFF
>TRBJ1-6|16|TRBV18|TRBD1|-
TGTGCCAGCTCACGACCCGGGACAGGGGAAAATTCACCCCTCCACTTT
CASSRPGTGENSPLHF
>TRBJ2-2|16|TRBV2|TRBD2|-
TGTGCCAGCAGTGTTTTCACTAGCGGGAGTTCCGGGGAGCTGTTTTTT
CASSVFTSGSSGELFF
>TRBJ2-7|16|TRBV20-1|TRBD2|-
TGCAGTGCTAGTGAGGGGTCTAGCGGGGACCCGTCCGAGCAGTACTTC
CSASEGSSGDPSEQYF
>TRBJ1-2|13|TRBV5-1|-|-
TGCGCCAGCAGCGAAGCAGGGGCCTATGGCTACACCTTC
CASSEAGAYGYTF
>TRBJ1-6|14|TRBV7-3|-|-
TGTGCCAGCAGCTCCACAGGGAATAATTCACCCCTCCACTTT
CASSSTGNNSPLHF
>TRBJ1-2|14|TRBV7-3|-|once
TGTGCCAGCAGCTTAAATGGGCAGGATGACGGCTACACCTTC
CASSLNGQDDGYTF